Listed below are T cell receptor beta chains from one sample, sequenced in a study of blood T cell repertoires in COVID-19. This table comes from immunoSEQ multiplex PCR, and its TCRdb copy is limited to in-frame clones, with some not included. The data hold about 190,000 clones, with about 89% observed a single time. Sequences were obtained from peripheral blood. These receptors all stem from a man in his forties or fifties with acute or convalescent COVID-19. Both conserved end residues are part of each CDR3. D genes are given only for firm matches. Size is omitted from some rows. Given values are once, few, many or a class for expanded clones.

J: TRBJ1-1
length: 12
V: TRBV29-1
size: many
D: .
CDR3: CSVLQGTTEAFF
DNA: TGCAGCGTCTTGCAGGGCACCACTGAAGCTTTCTTT

J: TRBJ1-5
length: 13
V: TRBV5-4
size: once
D: TRBD1
CDR3: CASSRDRDAPQHF
DNA: TGTGCCAGCAGCCGGGACAGGGATGCGCCCCAGCATTTT

J: TRBJ2-7
length: 15
V: TRBV6-6
size: once
D: .
CDR3: CASSYLDGVSYEQYF
DNA: TGTGCCAGCAGCTACCTCGATGGAGTATCCTACGAGCAGTACTTC

J: TRBJ1-1
length: 13
V: TRBV7-2
size: .
D: .
CDR3: CASSPLGQHEAFF
DNA: TGTGCCAGCAGCCCCCTCGGACAGCATGAAGCTTTCTTT

J: TRBJ1-2
length: 14
V: TRBV18
size: .
D: .
CDR3: CASSLPTVNYGYTF
DNA: TGTGCCAGCTCACTACCGACAGTAAACTATGGCTACACCTTC

J: TRBJ2-1
length: 14
V: TRBV6-1
size: .
D: TRBD2
CDR3: CASSWSGVNNEQFF
DNA: TGTGCCAGCAGTTGGAGCGGGGTAAACAATGAGCAGTTCTTC

J: TRBJ2-5
length: 14
V: TRBV27
size: .
D: .
CDR3: CASSFLGAQETQYF
DNA: TGTGCCAGCAGTTTTTTGGGGGCGCAAGAGACCCAGTACTTC

J: TRBJ2-2
length: 13
V: TRBV27
size: .
D: .
CDR3: CASSSSNTGELFF
DNA: TGTGCCAGCAGTTCGTCGAACACCGGGGAGCTGTTTTTT

J: TRBJ2-5
length: 12
V: TRBV4-2
size: .
D: .
CDR3: CASSQECRTQYF
DNA: TGTGCCAGCAGCCAAGAATGCAGGACCCAGTACTTC

J: TRBJ1-1
length: 13
V: TRBV7-8
size: .
D: .
CDR3: CASSFTGSTEAFF
DNA: TGTGCCAGCAGCTTCACAGGGAGCACTGAAGCTTTCTTT

J: TRBJ1-1
length: 16
V: TRBV7-9
size: .
D: .
CDR3: CASSNWGRAGNTEAFF
DNA: TGTGCCAGCAGCAACTGGGGGAGGGCCGGGAACACTGAAGCTTTCTTT

J: TRBJ2-1
length: 16
V: TRBV18
size: .
D: TRBD2
CDR3: CASSRTSGGAYNEQFF
DNA: TGTGCCAGCTCACGGACTAGCGGGGGTGCCTACAATGAGCAGTTCTTC

J: TRBJ2-7
length: 13
V: TRBV3-1/TRBV3-2
size: .
D: .
CDR3: CASSQPTSYEQYF
DNA: TGTGCCAGCAGCCAACCTACCTCCTACGAGCAGTACTTC

J: TRBJ2-5
length: 15
V: TRBV7-7
size: once
D: TRBD2
CDR3: CASSSIGATGGTQYF
DNA: TGTGCTAGCAGCTCAATCGGAGCCACGGGGGGGACCCAGTACTTC

J: TRBJ2-5
length: 14
V: TRBV12-5
size: .
D: TRBD2
CDR3: CASGQLAGVGTQYF
DNA: TGTGCTAGTGGTCAGCTAGCGGGGGTAGGGACCCAGTACTTC

J: TRBJ2-3
length: 15
V: TRBV5-4
size: .
D: TRBD2
CDR3: CASSLGGGNTDTQYF
DNA: TGTGCCAGCAGCTTGGGCGGGGGAAACACAGATACGCAGTATTTT